Reported below is one T cell receptor beta chain. The source of the sample is a study of blood T cell repertoires in COVID-19. The overall study: In each case, the material was cDNA or gDNA derived from T cells, B-cell-depleted T cells, or PBMCs.

V was trimmed by 5 bases and J by 7 bases, leaving 17 bases between them. This CDR3 spans 14 amino acids. CDR1 and CDR2 from the germline V gene are SGHVS and FQNEAQ. Repertoires were generated with immunoSEQ multiplex PCR, while TCRdb's copy carries only in-frame clones and drops some. The table shows some 200,000 clones, with 82% occurring only once. The chain combines TRBV7-8 with TRBJ1-2; D possibly corresponds to TRBD1 (5 bases). The sample comprised peripheral blood. The source is a woman between 40 and 55 years old with acute or convalescent COVID-19. Written as DNA, the CDR3 is TGTGCCAGCAGCCGCCGGGATATCGGGGGTGGCTACACCTTC. Its translation is CASSRRDIGGGYTF.